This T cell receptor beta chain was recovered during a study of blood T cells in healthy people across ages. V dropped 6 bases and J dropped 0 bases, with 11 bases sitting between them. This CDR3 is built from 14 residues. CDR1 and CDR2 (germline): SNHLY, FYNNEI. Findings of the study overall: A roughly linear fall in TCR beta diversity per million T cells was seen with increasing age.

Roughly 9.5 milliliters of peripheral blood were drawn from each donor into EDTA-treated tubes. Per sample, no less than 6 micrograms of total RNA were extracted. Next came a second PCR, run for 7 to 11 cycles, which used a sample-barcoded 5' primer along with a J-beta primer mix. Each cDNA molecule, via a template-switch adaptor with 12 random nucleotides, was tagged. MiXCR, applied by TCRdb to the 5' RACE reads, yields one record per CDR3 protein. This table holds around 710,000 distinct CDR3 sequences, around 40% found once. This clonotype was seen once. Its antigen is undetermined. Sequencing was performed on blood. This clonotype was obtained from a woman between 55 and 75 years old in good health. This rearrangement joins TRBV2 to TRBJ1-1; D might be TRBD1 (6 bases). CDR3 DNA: TGTGCCAGCAGAAACAGGGATCTGAACACTGAAGCTTTCTTT. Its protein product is CASRNRDLNTEAFF. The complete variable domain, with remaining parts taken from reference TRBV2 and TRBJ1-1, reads EPEVTQTPSHQVTQMGQEVILRCVPISNHLYFYWYRQILGQKVEFLVSFYNNEISEKSEIFDDQFSVERPDGSNFTLKIRSTKLEDSAMYFCASRNRDLNTEAFFGQGTRLTVV.